This T cell receptor (beta chain) was captured in a study of blood T cell repertoires in COVID-19. Study in general: PBMCs, B-cell-depleted T cells, or T cells were the source of the cDNA or gDNA that made up the material.

The CDR3 sequence is 15 residues long. CDR1 is LNHDA and CDR2 is SQIVND in the germline V gene (reference sequence). V lost 4 bases, J lost 3 bases, and 4 bases stayed unmatched. This table comes from immunoSEQ multiplex PCR, and its TCRdb copy is limited to in-frame clones, with some not included. The data hold some 320,000 clones, with more than 75% observed a single time. This clonotype originated in a woman between 50 and 59 years old who had recovered from COVID-19. Specimen: peripheral blood. The J gene is TRBJ2-2, the V gene TRBV19; TRBD2 matches 8 bases. The CDR3 DNA reads TGTGCCAGTAGTAGAGCGGGAGTGGACACCGGGGAGCTGTTTTTT. It yields the protein CASSRAGVDTGELFF.